This TCR beta chain was profiled in a study of cytomegalovirus exposure and HLA in healthy donors. The J segment lost 1 base and the V segment lost 3 bases, leaving 3 bases of the junction unmatched. This CDR3 is built from 15 residues. CDR1 and CDR2 from the germline V gene are SGDLS and YYNGEE. The table came from immunoSEQ multiplex PCR; TCRdb's copy has only in-frame clones and leaves some out. The data hold over 150,000 clones, with 70% to 90% observed a single time. Sequences were obtained from PBMCs. This receptor was identified in a man younger than 35 in good health and CMV-seropositive. The gene calls are TRBV9 and TRBJ2-1; 8 positions agree with TRBD1. The CDR3 spells CASSAYRGSYNEQFF. DNA of the CDR3: TGTGCCAGCAGCGCCTACAGGGGGTCCTACAATGAGCAGTTCTTC.